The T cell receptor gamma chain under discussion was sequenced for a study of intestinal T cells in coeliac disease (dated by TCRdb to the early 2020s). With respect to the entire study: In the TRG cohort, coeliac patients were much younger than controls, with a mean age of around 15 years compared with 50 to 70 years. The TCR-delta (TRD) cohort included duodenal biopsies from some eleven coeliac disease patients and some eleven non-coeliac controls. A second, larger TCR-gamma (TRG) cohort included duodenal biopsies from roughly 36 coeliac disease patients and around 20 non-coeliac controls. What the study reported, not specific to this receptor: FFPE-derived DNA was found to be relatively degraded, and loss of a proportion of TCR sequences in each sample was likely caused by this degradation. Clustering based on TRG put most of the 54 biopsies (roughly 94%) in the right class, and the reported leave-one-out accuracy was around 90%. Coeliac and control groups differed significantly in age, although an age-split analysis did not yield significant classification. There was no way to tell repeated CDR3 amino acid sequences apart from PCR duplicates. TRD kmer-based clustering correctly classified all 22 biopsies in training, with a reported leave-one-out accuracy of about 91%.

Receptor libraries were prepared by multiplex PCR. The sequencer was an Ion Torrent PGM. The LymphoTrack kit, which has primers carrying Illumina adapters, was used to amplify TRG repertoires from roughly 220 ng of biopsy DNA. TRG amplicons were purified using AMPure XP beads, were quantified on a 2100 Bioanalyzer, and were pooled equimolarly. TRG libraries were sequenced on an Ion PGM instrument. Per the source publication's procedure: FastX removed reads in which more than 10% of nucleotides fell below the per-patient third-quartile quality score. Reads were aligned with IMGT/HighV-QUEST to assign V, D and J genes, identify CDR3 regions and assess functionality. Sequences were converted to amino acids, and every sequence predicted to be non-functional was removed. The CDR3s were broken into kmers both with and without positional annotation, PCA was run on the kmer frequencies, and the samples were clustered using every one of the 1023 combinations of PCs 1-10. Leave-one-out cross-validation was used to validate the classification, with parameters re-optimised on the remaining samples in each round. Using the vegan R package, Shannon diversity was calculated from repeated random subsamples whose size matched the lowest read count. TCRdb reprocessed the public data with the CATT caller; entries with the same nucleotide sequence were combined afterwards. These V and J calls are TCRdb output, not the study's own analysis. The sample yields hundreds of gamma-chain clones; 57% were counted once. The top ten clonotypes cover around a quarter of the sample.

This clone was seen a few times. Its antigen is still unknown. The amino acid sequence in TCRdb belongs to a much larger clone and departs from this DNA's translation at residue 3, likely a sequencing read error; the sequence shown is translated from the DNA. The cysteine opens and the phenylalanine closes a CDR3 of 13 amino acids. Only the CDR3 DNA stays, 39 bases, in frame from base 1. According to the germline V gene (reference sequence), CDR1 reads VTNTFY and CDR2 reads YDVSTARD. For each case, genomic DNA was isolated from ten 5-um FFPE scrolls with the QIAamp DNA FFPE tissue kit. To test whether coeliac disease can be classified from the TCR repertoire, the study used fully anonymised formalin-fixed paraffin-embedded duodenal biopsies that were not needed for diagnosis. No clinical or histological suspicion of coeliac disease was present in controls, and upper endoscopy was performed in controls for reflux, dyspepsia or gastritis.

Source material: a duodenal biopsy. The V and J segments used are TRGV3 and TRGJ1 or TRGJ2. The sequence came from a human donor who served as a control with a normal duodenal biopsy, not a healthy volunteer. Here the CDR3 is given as CAAWDTFYYKKLF. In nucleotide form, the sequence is TGTGCCGCCTGGGACACGTTTTATTATAAGAAACTCTTT.